This passage covers 15 T cell receptor beta chains from one sample sequenced in a study of blood T cell repertoires in COVID-19. Clones were read by immunoSEQ multiplex PCR, and TCRdb kept only the in-frame ones, dropping some. The data hold roughly 220,000 clones, with approximately 90% observed a single time. The sample consisted of peripheral blood. The receptor source for this set is an elderly man with acute or convalescent COVID-19.

DNA of the CDR3: TGTGCCAGCTCACCACCGGGAGGGAATAGCAATCAGCCCCAGCATTTT. Amino acid sequence: CASSPPGGNSNQPQHF. The gene calls are TRBV18 and TRBJ1-5, with unresolved D. The CDR3 sequence is 16 residues long. V dropped 0 bases and J dropped 0 bases, with 9 bases sitting between them. Germline CDR1 KGHSH, CDR2 LQKENI.

In DNA, the CDR3 is TGTGCCATCAGCGTCTCAGGGGATGGCTACACCTTC. It codes for CAISVSGDGYTF. The rearrangement links TRBV10-3 to TRBJ1-2; perhaps TRBD1 as D (6 bases). Germline CDR1 is ENHRY and CDR2 is SYGVKD. CDR3 size: 12 residues. The V and J ends lost 6 bases and 6 bases respectively, with 11 bases between them.

The CDR3 is CASSHRDREPTLAKNIQYF. As DNA, the CDR3 is TGTGCCAGCAGCCACCGGGACAGGGAACCAACTCTAGCCAAAAACATTCAGTACTTC. The chain has TRBV7-9 and TRBJ2-4; TRBD1 aligns across 9 bases. V lost 5 bases and J lost 0; bases outside the gene matches: 14. The germline gives CDR1 SEHNR, CDR2 FQNEAQ (reference sequence). The CDR3 is 19 amino acids.

Only one count was recorded for this clone. V usage is TRBV7-2 and J usage is TRBJ2-4; tentatively, D is TRBD2 (5 bases). Trimming shortened V by 5 bases and J by 4 bases, and 15 bases separated the two germline ends. This CDR3 comprises 15 residues. Per germline, CDR1 SGHTA and CDR2 FQGNSA. CDR3 in DNA: TGTGCCAGCAGCCCGCGGACCGGAGGAAAAAACATTCAGTACTTC. Translating it yields CASSPRTGGKNIQYF.

The chain has TRBV29-1 and TRBJ1-1; D gene ambiguous. The germline CDR1 and CDR2 sequences are SQVTM and ANQGSEA. This CDR3 has 13 amino acids. The V end lost 7 bases, the J end lost 6 bases, and 18 bases lay between the germline ends. The CDR3 DNA reads TGCAGCGGAACGGGGAACTTATTCTCTGAAGCTTTCTTT. As protein: CSGTGNLFSEAFF. The full variable domain, its missing parts supplied by reference TRBV29-1 and TRBJ1-1, is SAVISQKPSRDICQRGTSLTIQCQVDSQVTMMFWYRQQPGQSLTLIATANQGSEATYESGFVIDKFPISRPNLTFSTLTVSNMSPEDSSIYLCSGTGNLFSEAFFGQGTRLTVV.

A few counts support this clone. The rearrangement links TRBV7-9 to TRBJ2-3, with D maybe TRBD2 (6 bases). V gave up 4 bases and J gave up 0 bases, with 14 bases separating them. The CDR3 loop spans 16 amino acids. The V gene's germline CDR1 is SEHNR and CDR2 FQNEAQ (reference sequence). CDR3 sequence reads: CASSSGRGVSTDTQYF. CDR3 DNA: TGTGCCAGCAGCTCGGGGCGGGGAGTCAGCACAGATACGCAGTATTTT. The whole variable domain, remainder taken from reference TRBV7-9 and TRBJ2-3, is DTGVSQNPRHKITKRGQNVTFRCDPISEHNRLYWYRQTLGQGPEFLTYFQNEAQLEKSRLLSDRFSAERPKGSFSTLEIQRTEQGDSAMYLCASSSGRGVSTDTQYFGPGTRLTVL.

This chain joins TRBV12-5 and TRBJ2-3, with D tentatively TRBD2 (6 bases). The germline V gene encodes CDR1 LGHNT and CDR2 FRNRAP. V was shortened by 4 bases and J by 4 bases, with 12 bases between the two germline ends. The CDR3 sequence is 14 residues long. DNA of the CDR3: TGTGCTAGTGGTTCGACTAGTTCCCCAGATACGCAGTATTTT. Protein sequence: CASGSTSSPDTQYF.

This clone came up a few times. This chain uses TRBV19 with TRBJ2-2; 8 bases are a match to TRBD1. From germline, CDR1 is LNHDA and CDR2 SQIVND (reference sequence). V was pared by 6 bases and J by 5 bases, with 8 bases of the junction left unmatched. The CDR3 is made up of 15 amino acids. CDR3 nucleotides: TGTGCCAGTAGGTTGGACAGGGTCGGAACCGGGGAGCTGTTTTTT. Protein product: CASRLDRVGTGELFF.

This clone was seen just once. The chain combines TRBV6-5 with TRBJ2-4; D is ambiguous. The CDR3 length is 13 residues. V dropped 6 bases and J dropped 1 base, with 7 bases sitting between them. Germline V lookup: CDR1 MNHEY, CDR2 SVGAGI. CDR3 in amino acids: CASSPGAKNIQYF. Here the CDR3 DNA reads TGTGCCAGCAGCCCCGGGGCCAAAAACATTCAGTACTTC.

This chain links TRBV28 with TRBJ1-2; tentatively, D is TRBD1 (6 bases). The germline gives CDR1 MDHEN, CDR2 SYDVKM. The CDR3 totals 13 residues. V lost 2 bases and J 8 bases, leaving 12 bases between the germline ends. This CDR3 is CASSLGGAKGYTF. CDR3 sequence (DNA): TGTGCCAGCAGTTTAGGGGGGGCTAAGGGCTACACCTTC.

The V call is TRBV11-2, the J call TRBJ2-7; D possibly corresponds to TRBD2 (5 bases). This CDR3 is built from 12 residues. In germline, CDR1 is SGHAT, CDR2 FQNNGV. V was shortened by 1 base and J by 9 bases, with 10 bases between the two germline ends. The CDR3 spells CASSLGEIRQYF. The CDR3 bases are TGTGCCAGCAGCTTAGGGGAGATCCGGCAGTACTTC. The complete variable domain, with remaining parts taken from reference TRBV11-2 and TRBJ2-7, reads EAGVAQSPRYKIIEKRQSVAFWCNPISGHATLYWYQQILGQGPKLLIQFQNNGVVDDSQLPKDRFSAERLKGVDSTLKIQPAKLEDSAVYLCASSLGEIRQYFGPGTRLTVT.

Notes on this clone: The same CDR3 can be traced to other DNA sequences in this sample. The J gene is TRBJ2-3, the V gene TRBV24-1, with TRBD1 identical over 9 bases. J lost 6 bases, V lost 4 bases, and 7 bases had no gene match. Germline assignment: CDR1 KGHDR and CDR2 SFDVKD. This CDR3 is built from 15 residues. As DNA, the CDR3 is TGTGCCACCAGTGACCCGGGACAGGGTGGTGATACGCAGTATTTT. Translated, it gives CATSDPGQGGDTQYF.

The chain has TRBV7-2 and TRBJ2-2; 7 bases match TRBD1. CDR1 SGHTA and CDR2 FQGNSA come from the germline V gene. The J segment lost 3 bases and the V segment lost 5 bases, leaving 9 bases of the junction unmatched. CDR3 length equals 16 residues. CDR3 bases: TGTGCCAGCAGCGCAGGGGGATCTGGGTACACCGGGGAGCTGTTTTTT. Translating it yields CASSAGGSGYTGELFF.

This clone was counted only a few times. This chain links TRBV7-2 with TRBJ2-7, with a tentative D call TRBD2 (6 bases). Per the germline V gene, CDR1 is SGHTA and CDR2 is FQGNSA. This CDR3 is built from 15 residues. The V end lost 1 base, the J end lost 0 bases, and 10 bases lay between the germline ends. CDR3 DNA: TGTGCCAGCAGCTTAGGCGGGGCCAGCTCCTACGAGCAGTACGTC. Amino acids: CASSLGGASSYEQYV.

This clone was recorded once. V is TRBV7-2 and J is TRBJ2-7; 7 nucleotides agree with TRBD2. The germline gives CDR1 SGHTA, CDR2 FQGNSA. The CDR3 contains 16 residues. Trimming at V came to 3 bases and at J to 0 bases, leaving 8 bases not matched to a gene. CDR3 nucleotides: TGTGCCAGCAGCTTTACTAGCGCCTCGAGCTCCTACGAGCAGTACTTC. This translates into CASSFTSASSSYEQYF.